This T cell receptor (beta chain) was retrieved from a study of cytomegalovirus exposure and HLA in healthy donors. Whole-study results and caveats: Some V segments could not be told apart, so they were left out, TRBV6-2 and TRBV6-3 among them.

The PCR had 60 Vbeta and 13 Jbeta primers. The table came from immunoSEQ multiplex PCR; TCRdb's copy has only in-frame clones and leaves some out. The table includes roughly 140,000 clones, approximately 81% detected once. This CDR3 spans 16 amino acids. V dropped 0 bases and J dropped 1; count of bases not matched to a gene: 4. The germline V gene has CDR1 SGHDT and CDR2 YYEEEE. Comments on this clone: Its cognate antigen is unknown.

The TCR comes from a woman in her forties in good health and CMV-seropositive. Sequenced material: PBMCs. The rearrangement uses TRBV5-6 and TRBJ1-1; 9 nucleotides align to TRBD1. The CDR3 coding sequence is TGTGCCAGCAGCTTGGACAGGGGGCGCGGGAACACTGAAGCTTTCTTT. This sequence encodes CASSLDRGRGNTEAFF.